A single sample gave rise to the 6 T cell receptor beta chains below, sequenced in a study of T cells after yellow fever vaccination (dated by TCRdb to the late 2010s). In light of the paper, this sample's treatment or condition label describes: live attenuated yellow fever vaccine strain. The receptor library was made with 5' RACE. Reads for this sample came from an Illumina HiSeq 2500. TCRdb trimmed public reads at Q25 via fastp, called clones via MiXCR and kept in-frame beta chains. Merged by CDR3 protein, the rows form single entries marked with the most common genes and DNA. Here the sample has 400,000 or so distinct CDR3 sequences; 11% occur a single time. The top ten clonotypes cover around 20% of the sample. Sequencing was performed on PBMCs, taken on the day of the first yellow fever vaccination. The receptors stem from a man aged 18-30 years who received the YFV17D yellow fever vaccine.

There are a few counts of this clonotype. The chain is built from TRBV20-1 and TRBJ2-1, with D possibly matching TRBD1 (8 bases). V was cut by 6 bases and J by 2 bases, with 20 bases left in between. Germline loops: CDR1 DFQATT, CDR2 SNEGSKA (reference sequence). This CDR3 comprises 16 residues. CDR3 nucleotide sequence: TGCAGTGCCATAGGACAGGGAGGGTTTACCTACAATGAGCAGTTCTTC. Translation gives CSAIGQGGFTYNEQFF.

This clonotype has ten or more counts. V gene TRBV25-1 combines with J gene TRBJ2-3, with no clear D. Trimming stripped 2 bases from V and 3 bases from J, with 6 bases between. Germline CDR1 MGHDK, CDR2 SYGVNS. This CDR3 has 13 residues. As DNA, the CDR3 is TGTGCCAGCAGTGAACCCGGTACAGATACGCAGTATTTT. Residues: CASSEPGTDTQYF.

At least ten counts were recorded for this clonotype. The chain couples TRBV7-9 to TRBJ1-1, with D tentatively TRBD1 (6 bases). The ends were cut back, 6 bases at V and 6 bases at J, with 20 bases in the middle. This CDR3 region has 15 residues. Germline assignment: CDR1 SEHNR and CDR2 FQNEAQ (reference sequence). The CDR3 is CASSLRGGRSSEAFF. CDR3 sequence (DNA): TGTGCCAGCAGTCTAAGGGGGGGAAGGAGCTCTGAAGCTTTCTTT.

This clonotype was detected a few times. This rearrangement joins TRBV3-1 to TRBJ2-1, with 14 bases identical to TRBD2. Losses at the gene ends were 6 bases for V and 6 bases for J; bases not matched to a gene: 7. The germline gives CDR1 LGHDT, CDR2 YNNKEL (reference sequence). The CDR3 covers 16 residues. CDR3 region: CASRGLAGEKSNEQFF. The CDR3 DNA sequence: TGTGCCAGCAGGGGACTAGCGGGGGAAAAGAGCAATGAGCAGTTCTTC.

This sequence joins TRBV20-1 and TRBJ1-2; 8 positions match TRBD1. Per germline, CDR1 DFQATT and CDR2 SNEGSKA (reference sequence). The V and J ends lost 3 bases and 4 bases, in that order; junction bases with no gene match: 10. This CDR3 has 15 residues. CDR3 in DNA: TGCAGTGCTAGTAGGGACAGGCCTTTGTCCTATGGCTACACCTTC. Translation: CSASRDRPLSYGYTF.

This clonotype was seen more than once but under ten times. This chain uses TRBV7-8 with TRBJ2-3; TRBD2 agrees at 9 bases. The trim removed 5 bases at V and 5 bases at J, leaving 5 bases unmatched. Germline V gives CDR1 SGHVS, CDR2 FQNEAQ. The CDR3 has 14 amino acids. In DNA, the CDR3 is TGTGCCAGCAGCCGCGGGGGGGCCTTAGATACGCAGTATTTT. Translated: CASSRGGALDTQYF.